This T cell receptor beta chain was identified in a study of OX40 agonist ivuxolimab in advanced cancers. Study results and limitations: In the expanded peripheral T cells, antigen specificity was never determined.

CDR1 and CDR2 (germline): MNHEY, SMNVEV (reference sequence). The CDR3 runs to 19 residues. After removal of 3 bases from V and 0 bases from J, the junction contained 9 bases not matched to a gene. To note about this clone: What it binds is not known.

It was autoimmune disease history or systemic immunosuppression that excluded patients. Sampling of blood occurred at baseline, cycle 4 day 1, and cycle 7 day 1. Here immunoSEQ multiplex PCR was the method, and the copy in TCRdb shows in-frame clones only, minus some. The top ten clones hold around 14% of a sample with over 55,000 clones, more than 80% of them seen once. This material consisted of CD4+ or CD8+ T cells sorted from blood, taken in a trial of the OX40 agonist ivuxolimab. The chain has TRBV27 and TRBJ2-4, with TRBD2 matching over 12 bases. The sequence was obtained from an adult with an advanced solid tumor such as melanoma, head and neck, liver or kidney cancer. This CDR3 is CASSFGPGLAGLAKNIQYF. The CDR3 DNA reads TGTGCCAGCAGTTTTGGCCCGGGACTAGCGGGCCTAGCCAAAAACATTCAGTACTTC.